The source of this T cell receptor beta chain is a study of blood T cell repertoires in COVID-19. Study details: COVID-19 samples from acute and convalescent phases originated in the United States, Italy and Spain. T cells, B-cell-depleted T cells, or PBMCs supplied cDNA or gDNA.

V trimming: 6 bases; J trimming: 3 bases; junction bases outside the gene matches: 4. The CDR3 loop spans 13 amino acids. CDR1 and CDR2 (germline): SNHLY, FYNNEI. In the authors' workflow: By means of reference gene primer amplification, nucleated cell counts were estimated. The repertoire was sequenced with immunoSEQ multiplex PCR; TCRdb's copy has only in-frame clones and lacks some. The V and J calls and the clone size are those of that table, but D and trimming were determined from the DNA. There are about 100,000 clones in the sample; 80% occur only once, and approximately 8.9% lies in the top ten.

The clonotype was recovered from a man in his fifties who had recovered from COVID-19. Sequencing was done on a sample of peripheral blood. The J gene is TRBJ2-7, the V gene TRBV2; 8 nucleotides agree with TRBD1. DNA for the CDR3: TGTGCCAGCAGGGACAGGGCCCTCTACGAGCAGTACTTC. It specifies CASRDRALYEQYF.